Described below is a single T cell receptor (beta chain) sequence and its context. Its target is unknown. The data derive from a study of T cells in localized non-small cell lung cancer. Data came from immunoSEQ multiplex PCR; TCRdb stores just in-frame clones and leaves some out. Among some 9,500 clones listed, less than 95% were seen once. Study results and limitations: There were a median roughly 59 of the top 100 tumor clones appearing in adjacent lung.

Germline-derived CDR1 and CDR2 are LGHNT and FRNRAP. The CDR3 covers 13 residues. The V gene lost 0 bases and the J gene lost 7 bases, with 4 bases spanning the gap. The chain has TRBV12-5 and TRBJ1-6; D is undetermined. The clonotype was recovered from a male donor aged 60 or over with stage III squamous cell lung carcinoma. Sequencing used peripheral blood, obtained before any cancer treatment. CDR3 sequence: CASGLVRNSPLHF. CDR3 sequence (DNA): TGTGCTAGTGGTTTGGTACGAAATTCACCCCTCCACTTT.